A selection of T cell receptor beta chains follows, all from one sample in a study of spatial heterogeneity in lung cancer. Each CDR3 protein is one row after TCRdb ran MiXCR on the 5' RACE reads. The sample lists around 120,000 distinct CDR3 sequences, roughly an eighth occurring once. The source material was PBMCs, sampled at follow-up. These receptors all stem from a male donor with early-stage non-small cell lung cancer. Both conserved end residues are part of each CDR3. Each record gives: V gene, clone size, J gene, D gene, CDR3 DNA, CDR3 protein. The D gene is left open where the match is weak. Rows may omit the clone size; those that give it use once, few, many or a size class.

v_gene: TRBV6-2/TRBV6-3; abundance: many; j_gene: TRBJ2-2; d_gene: NA; CDR3nt: TGTGCCAGCGGGCCCCGGGGCACCGGGGAGCTGTTTTTT; CDR3aa: CASGPRGTGELFF
v_gene: TRBV20-1; abundance: NA; j_gene: TRBJ1-1; d_gene: NA; CDR3nt: TGCAGTGCCGCAAAACCGTCTTCAGGATTGAACACTGAAGCTTTCTTT; CDR3aa: CSAAKPSSGLNTEAFF
v_gene: TRBV12-3/TRBV12-4; abundance: few; j_gene: TRBJ2-7; d_gene: TRBD1; CDR3nt: TGTGCCAGCAGCCCCGGGGACAGGGTCACCTACGAGCAGTACTTC; CDR3aa: CASSPGDRVTYEQYF
v_gene: TRBV4-3; abundance: few; j_gene: TRBJ2-1; d_gene: NA; CDR3nt: TGCGCCAGCAGCCAAGAGCTAGCAACCTACAATGAGCAGTTCTTC; CDR3aa: CASSQELATYNEQFF
v_gene: TRBV27; abundance: NA; j_gene: TRBJ2-5; d_gene: NA; CDR3nt: TGTGCCAGCAGTCGTGGGGCCGCAGGGACCCAGTACTTC; CDR3aa: CASSRGAAGTQYF
v_gene: TRBV3-1; abundance: few; j_gene: TRBJ2-7; d_gene: TRBD1; CDR3nt: TGTGCCAGCAGCTATTCCGGGACAGGGGGAAGAGAGCAGTACTTC; CDR3aa: CASSYSGTGGREQYF
v_gene: TRBV10-3; abundance: many; j_gene: TRBJ2-5; d_gene: TRBD2; CDR3nt: TGTGCCGCCACTAGCGGGGTGGGGGAGACCCAGTACTTC; CDR3aa: CAATSGVGETQYF
v_gene: TRBV28; abundance: few; j_gene: TRBJ2-1; d_gene: NA; CDR3nt: TGTGCCAGCATCCTCCAATCAGGCAGGGGAACAGTTGAGCAGTTCTTC; CDR3aa: CASILQSGRGTVEQFF
v_gene: TRBV20-1; abundance: few; j_gene: TRBJ2-7; d_gene: NA; CDR3nt: TGCAGTGCTAGAGGAGGAGGCACCCGCGACGAGCAGTACTTC; CDR3aa: CSARGGGTRDEQYF
v_gene: TRBV5-1; abundance: few; j_gene: TRBJ2-5; d_gene: NA; CDR3nt: TGCGCCAGCAGCTACCAGTACCAAGAGACCCAGTACTTC; CDR3aa: CASSYQYQETQYF
v_gene: TRBV7-3; abundance: NA; j_gene: TRBJ1-4; d_gene: NA; CDR3nt: TGTGCCAGCAGCTTAAAGGGGATCTCCCGGGGTTCACGGGCTAATGAAAAACTGTTTTTT; CDR3aa: CASSLKGISRGSRANEKLFF
v_gene: TRBV6-2/TRBV6-3; abundance: NA; j_gene: TRBJ1-1; d_gene: TRBD1; CDR3nt: TGTGCCAGCAGTCTAACAGGGGTGACTGAAGCTTTCTTT; CDR3aa: CASSLTGVTEAFF
v_gene: TRBV4-2; abundance: few; j_gene: TRBJ1-2; d_gene: NA; CDR3nt: TGTGCCAGCAGCCAAGATCTCGGCAGGGACTATGGCTACACCTTC; CDR3aa: CASSQDLGRDYGYTF
v_gene: TRBV9; abundance: NA; j_gene: TRBJ1-5; d_gene: NA; CDR3nt: TGTGCCAGCAGCATACACAGGGCGGAGTACAATCAGCCCCAGCATTTT; CDR3aa: CASSIHRAEYNQPQHF
v_gene: TRBV5-4; abundance: NA; j_gene: TRBJ2-2; d_gene: TRBD1; CDR3nt: TGTGCCAGCAGGCCTTTGGACAGGGGGGACACCGGGGAGCTGTTTTTT; CDR3aa: CASRPLDRGDTGELFF
v_gene: TRBV6-5; abundance: many; j_gene: TRBJ1-1; d_gene: TRBD1; CDR3nt: TGTGCCAGCAGTTACGGGACAGCGAACACTGAAGCTTTCTTT; CDR3aa: CASSYGTANTEAFF
v_gene: TRBV7-3; abundance: few; j_gene: TRBJ1-1; d_gene: NA; CDR3nt: TGTGCCAGCAGTTTCCACTCGAACACTGAAGCTTTCTTT; CDR3aa: CASSFHSNTEAFF
v_gene: TRBV11-2; abundance: many; j_gene: TRBJ2-5; d_gene: TRBD2; CDR3nt: TGTGCCAGCAGCTTCGGCGGGGGGATCCAAGAGACCCAGTACTTC; CDR3aa: CASSFGGGIQETQYF
v_gene: TRBV6-2/TRBV6-3; abundance: few; j_gene: TRBJ1-1; d_gene: NA; CDR3nt: TGTGCCAGCAGTTACCGGTCGGGGGCGTTGAACACTGAAGCTTTCTTT; CDR3aa: CASSYRSGALNTEAFF
v_gene: TRBV6-5; abundance: many; j_gene: TRBJ2-7; d_gene: NA; CDR3nt: TGTGCCAGCAGTTACTCGATGGACAGCCCTTTCTACGAGCAGTACTTC; CDR3aa: CASSYSMDSPFYEQYF
v_gene: TRBV2; abundance: many; j_gene: TRBJ2-3; d_gene: NA; CDR3nt: TGTGCCAGCAACCTACAGAACTGGGGTAGAACAGATACGCAGTATTTT; CDR3aa: CASNLQNWGRTDTQYF
v_gene: TRBV4-1; abundance: many; j_gene: TRBJ2-1; d_gene: TRBD1; CDR3nt: TGCGCCAGCAGCCAAGTCTTGAACAGGGGTAGCTCCTACAATGAGCAGTTCTTC; CDR3aa: CASSQVLNRGSSYNEQFF
v_gene: TRBV12-3/TRBV12-4; abundance: few; j_gene: TRBJ2-7; d_gene: NA; CDR3nt: TGTGCCAGCAGTTGGGAGGGAGGGGGGTCCTACGAGCAGTACTTC; CDR3aa: CASSWEGGGSYEQYF
v_gene: TRBV15; abundance: NA; j_gene: TRBJ2-7; d_gene: NA; CDR3nt: TGTGCCACCAGCAGGGACCTCCCCTACTACGAGCAGTACTTC; CDR3aa: CATSRDLPYYEQYF
v_gene: TRBV28; abundance: few; j_gene: TRBJ1-5; d_gene: TRBD1; CDR3nt: TGTGCCAGCAGACTCCTCAGGGGGGTTTCTTCTCAGCCCCAGCATTTT; CDR3aa: CASRLLRGVSSQPQHF
v_gene: TRBV6-5; abundance: NA; j_gene: TRBJ1-2; d_gene: TRBD1; CDR3nt: TGTGCCAGCAGTTCCGCGACAGGGAGGTACTATGGCTACACCTTC; CDR3aa: CASSSATGRYYGYTF
v_gene: TRBV18; abundance: few; j_gene: TRBJ1-1; d_gene: NA; CDR3nt: TGTGCCAGCTCACCACCGGTTCTGAACACTGAAGCTTTCTTT; CDR3aa: CASSPPVLNTEAFF
v_gene: TRBV29-1; abundance: many; j_gene: TRBJ1-5; d_gene: NA; CDR3nt: TGCAGCGTTACTACAGGGAGCTTTAGGCAGCCCCAGCATTTT; CDR3aa: CSVTTGSFRQPQHF
v_gene: TRBV27; abundance: few; j_gene: TRBJ2-7; d_gene: NA; CDR3nt: TGTGCCAGCAGTTCTCCGGGACTGGACTACGAGCAGTACTTC; CDR3aa: CASSSPGLDYEQYF
v_gene: TRBV12-3/TRBV12-4; abundance: NA; j_gene: TRBJ2-5; d_gene: TRBD1; CDR3nt: TGTGCCAGCAGTTTCCTTCAGGGGGCAGGGGAGACCCAGTACTTC; CDR3aa: CASSFLQGAGETQYF
v_gene: TRBV20-1; abundance: few; j_gene: TRBJ1-5; d_gene: TRBD1; CDR3nt: TGCAGTGCCCCAGGGGGCGGAAGCAATCAGCCCCAGCATTTT; CDR3aa: CSAPGGGSNQPQHF
v_gene: TRBV5-1; abundance: NA; j_gene: TRBJ2-7; d_gene: NA; CDR3nt: TGCGCCAGCAGCTTGGGTGGGGATCCCTACGAGCAGTACTTC; CDR3aa: CASSLGGDPYEQYF
v_gene: TRBV18; abundance: many; j_gene: TRBJ2-5; d_gene: NA; CDR3nt: TGTGCCAGCTCACCATATACAGGAACCGAGGGGACCCAGTACTTC; CDR3aa: CASSPYTGTEGTQYF
v_gene: TRBV7-9; abundance: few; j_gene: TRBJ2-5; d_gene: TRBD1; CDR3nt: TGTGCCAGCATCAGGACAGGGAAGGAGACCCAGTACTTC; CDR3aa: CASIRTGKETQYF
v_gene: TRBV7-2; abundance: NA; j_gene: TRBJ2-1; d_gene: NA; CDR3nt: TGTGCCAGCAGCTTACGGCGGGGATCCTACAATGAGCAGTTCTTC; CDR3aa: CASSLRRGSYNEQFF
v_gene: TRBV7-2; abundance: NA; j_gene: TRBJ2-2; d_gene: TRBD2; CDR3nt: TGTGCCAGCAGAAGTAGCGGGGGCCTTAACACCGGGGAGCTGTTTTTT; CDR3aa: CASRSSGGLNTGELFF
v_gene: TRBV20-1; abundance: NA; j_gene: TRBJ2-5; d_gene: TRBD2; CDR3nt: TGCAGTGCTAAGTCCGGGACTAGCGGGGCCGGGACCCAGTACTTC; CDR3aa: CSAKSGTSGAGTQYF
v_gene: TRBV24-1; abundance: NA; j_gene: TRBJ2-3; d_gene: NA; CDR3nt: TGTGCCACCAGTGACGGACACTTAGATACGCAGTATTTT; CDR3aa: CATSDGHLDTQYF
v_gene: TRBV20-1; abundance: NA; j_gene: TRBJ2-7; d_gene: TRBD2; CDR3nt: TGCAGTGCCAGGGGACTAGCGGGCTACGAGCAGTACTTC; CDR3aa: CSARGLAGYEQYF
v_gene: TRBV28; abundance: few; j_gene: TRBJ2-5; d_gene: TRBD1; CDR3nt: TGTGCCAGCAGTTTAGGGACAGGGGTTTATGGGACCCAGTACTTC; CDR3aa: CASSLGTGVYGTQYF
v_gene: TRBV12-3/TRBV12-4; abundance: many; j_gene: TRBJ2-1; d_gene: NA; CDR3nt: TGTGCCAGCAGTTTGGGGGGTGAGCAGTTCTTC; CDR3aa: CASSLGGEQFF
v_gene: TRBV12-3/TRBV12-4; abundance: NA; j_gene: TRBJ1-5; d_gene: NA; CDR3nt: TGTGCCAGCAGCCGGGTGGCAGGGCTGATCAATCAGCCCCAGCATTTT; CDR3aa: CASSRVAGLINQPQHF
v_gene: TRBV6-5; abundance: few; j_gene: TRBJ2-3; d_gene: NA; CDR3nt: TGTGCCAGCAGCCCGGAGGGGCAGGCGCAGTATTTT; CDR3aa: CASSPEGQAQYF
v_gene: TRBV12-3/TRBV12-4; abundance: many; j_gene: TRBJ1-2; d_gene: TRBD1; CDR3nt: TGTGCCAGCAGTCGGGACAGGGGGCAAAGTGGCTACACCTTC; CDR3aa: CASSRDRGQSGYTF
v_gene: TRBV4-1; abundance: few; j_gene: TRBJ1-6; d_gene: NA; CDR3nt: TGCGCCAGCAGCCAAGGGACGGCGCCCGGCTCCTATAATTCACCCCTCCACTTT; CDR3aa: CASSQGTAPGSYNSPLHF
v_gene: TRBV6-2/TRBV6-3; abundance: few; j_gene: TRBJ2-1; d_gene: TRBD2; CDR3nt: TGTGCCAGCGGGCCTGGGACTACCAAAGGCAATGAGCAGTTCTTC; CDR3aa: CASGPGTTKGNEQFF
v_gene: TRBV20-1; abundance: NA; j_gene: TRBJ2-1; d_gene: TRBD2; CDR3nt: TGCAGTGCTAGGCTAGCGGGGGAGCAGTTCTTC; CDR3aa: CSARLAGEQFF
v_gene: TRBV11-2; abundance: NA; j_gene: TRBJ1-6; d_gene: NA; CDR3nt: TGTGCCAGCAGCTTAGGAACGGTAGCCCTCCACTTT; CDR3aa: CASSLGTVALHF
v_gene: TRBV29-1; abundance: many; j_gene: TRBJ1-2; d_gene: NA; CDR3nt: TGCAGCGTTGAAACGGGCGACTATGGCTACACCTTC; CDR3aa: CSVETGDYGYTF
v_gene: TRBV27; abundance: many; j_gene: TRBJ1-5; d_gene: NA; CDR3nt: TGTGCCAGCAGTTTGGGTGGGGGCATCAATCAGCCCCAGCATTTT; CDR3aa: CASSLGGGINQPQHF
v_gene: TRBV11-2; abundance: few; j_gene: TRBJ2-7; d_gene: NA; CDR3nt: TGTGCCAGCAGCCTAACAACCGGGGGCTCCTACGAGCAGTACTTC; CDR3aa: CASSLTTGGSYEQYF
v_gene: TRBV6-5; abundance: few; j_gene: TRBJ1-1; d_gene: TRBD1; CDR3nt: TGTGCCAGCAGTTCCTACGACAGGGGAGCTTTCTTT; CDR3aa: CASSSYDRGAFF
v_gene: TRBV29-1; abundance: many; j_gene: TRBJ2-7; d_gene: TRBD1; CDR3nt: TGCAGCGTCGGGACAGCCGCCTACGAGCAGTACTTC; CDR3aa: CSVGTAAYEQYF
v_gene: TRBV20-1; abundance: few; j_gene: TRBJ1-2; d_gene: NA; CDR3nt: TGCAGTGCTAGAGATCCGGCAGGATACTATGGCTACACCTTC; CDR3aa: CSARDPAGYYGYTF
v_gene: TRBV4-2; abundance: NA; j_gene: TRBJ2-4; d_gene: NA; CDR3nt: TGTGCCAGCAGCTCCCACACCATGGCCAAAAACATTCAGTACTTC; CDR3aa: CASSSHTMAKNIQYF